Below are 18 T cell receptor beta chains sequenced from a single sample in a study of cytomegalovirus exposure and HLA in healthy donors. It was with 60 Vbeta and 13 Jbeta primers that the PCR ran. TCRdb keeps only in-frame clones here, not all; method: immunoSEQ multiplex PCR. The sample contains 150,000 to 200,000 clones, 81% of which appear only once. The sequenced sample consisted of PBMCs. These receptors came from a woman aged 18-29 years in good health and CMV-seropositive.

This clone came up once. The chain carries TRBV27 and TRBJ1-1; D possibly corresponds to TRBD1 (5 bases). V was trimmed by 3 bases and J by 7 bases, leaving 12 bases between them. CDR1 and CDR2 from the germline V gene are MNHEY and SMNVEV (reference sequence). CDR3 length: 13 amino acids. The CDR3 sequence is CASSLGGGFEAFF. The CDR3 DNA reads as TGTGCCAGCAGTTTGGGGGGAGGTTTTGAAGCTTTCTTT.

The V call is TRBV6-5, the J call TRBJ1-1; a weak D match, TRBD1 (6 bases). The CDR3 is 15 residues long. Trimming took off 5 bases at V and 4 bases at J, with 17 bases between the two ends. Germline assignment: CDR1 MNHEY and CDR2 SVGAGI. The CDR3 is CASSREGTSGTEAFF. DNA of the CDR3: TGTGCCAGCAGTCGAGAAGGGACATCTGGCACTGAAGCTTTCTTT.

J is TRBJ2-7 and V is TRBV6-1; TRBD1 agrees at 7 bases. The CDR3 is 17 amino acids. Per germline, CDR1 MNHNS and CDR2 SASEGT. V dropped 1 base and J dropped 6; count of bases not matched to a gene: 15. The chain's CDR3 is CASSEGLGQAILGEQYF. For the CDR3, the DNA is TGTGCCAGCAGTGAAGGACTTGGACAGGCGATTTTGGGCGAGCAGTACTTC.

The CDR3 DNA reads as TGTGCCAGCAGCTTCACAAGCGGGGGACAAGAGACCCAGTACTTC. This translates into CASSFTSGGQETQYF. The chain couples TRBV6-5 to TRBJ2-5; TRBD2 matches at 8 bases. V lost 6 bases to trimming and J lost 2 bases; unmatched junction nucleotides: 8. The CDR3 spans 15 residues. The germline V gene has CDR1 MNHEY and CDR2 SVGAGI.

The chain combines TRBV25-1 with TRBJ1-5, with D unclear. The CDR3 spans 14 residues. The germline CDR1 and CDR2 sequences are MGHDK and SYGVNS. The germline V and J ends were trimmed by 4 bases and 7 bases, with 14 bases remaining between them. The CDR3 sequence: CASSGIWAPQPQHF. In DNA, the CDR3 is TGTGCCAGCAGTGGAATCTGGGCCCCCCAGCCCCAGCATTTT.

The chain combines TRBV27 with TRBJ1-2, with TRBD1 as a possible D gene (6 bases). Looked up from germline, CDR1 is MNHEY and CDR2 is SMNVEV (reference sequence). The CDR3 sequence is 13 residues long. Trimming removed 2 bases at V and 6 bases at J, with 10 bases between. CDR3 loop: CASSLRGRDGYTF. The CDR3 region has the DNA TGTGCCAGCAGTTTAAGGGGGAGGGATGGCTACACCTTC.

This chain connects TRBV9 to TRBJ1-2; 7 nucleotides align to TRBD1. The CDR3 is 16 amino acids. V lost 6 bases to trimming and J lost 3 bases; unmatched junction nucleotides: 14. Per germline, CDR1 SGDLS and CDR2 YYNGEE. The CDR3 DNA reads TGTGCCAGCACACGGATATCAGGGGGGCGAGACTATGGCTACACCTTC. Amino acids: CASTRISGGRDYGYTF.

This clone appeared a few times. The chain uses TRBV9 and TRBJ1-1; 7 nucleotides align to TRBD1. Germline lookup yields CDR1 SGDLS and CDR2 YYNGEE. Trimming took 3 bases from V and 8 from J; bases not matched to a gene: 4. The CDR3 is 12 residues long. Here the CDR3 reads CASSGGQPEAFF. CDR3 DNA: TGTGCCAGCAGCGGGGGACAGCCCGAAGCTTTCTTT.

The chain joins TRBV28 to TRBJ1-4; 9 nucleotides match TRBD1. Germline trimming cut 4 bases from V and 8 bases from J; bases unmatched to any gene: 8. The germline CDR1 and CDR2 sequences are MDHEN and SYDVKM. This CDR3 comprises 15 residues. The CDR3 loop is CASSSPQGAGEKLFF. CDR3 bases: TGTGCCAGCAGTTCCCCACAGGGGGCAGGGGAAAAACTGTTTTTT.

The chain combines TRBV2 with TRBJ2-3; maybe TRBD1 (6 bases). The ends were cut back, 9 bases at V and 1 base at J, with 20 bases in the middle. The germline V gene encodes CDR1 SNHLY and CDR2 FYNNEI. This CDR3 is built from 16 residues. The DNA for the CDR3 is TGTGCCAGGAGGACCTCCGGACAGAACCGCACAGATACGCAGTATTTT. Translated: CARRTSGQNRTDTQYF.

The table lists this clone with a few counts. The chain recombines TRBV7-9 with TRBJ1-4; D perhaps matches TRBD1 (6 bases). The CDR3 extends over 13 amino acids. V lost 4 bases to trimming and J lost 8 bases, with 11 bases between them. CDR1 is SEHNR, CDR2 FQNEAQ, per germline (reference sequence). CDR3: CASSWDTVEKLFF. CDR3 sequence (DNA): TGTGCCAGCAGCTGGGACACCGTGGAAAAACTGTTTTTT.

This clone was picked up many times. The chain combines TRBV6-1 with TRBJ2-2, with 9 bases that match TRBD1. This CDR3 comprises 15 residues. V trimming: 1 base; J trimming: 4 bases; junction bases outside the gene matches: 1. CDR1 is MNHNS and CDR2 is SASEGT in the germline V gene. CDR3 loop: CASSEETGGTGELFF. The CDR3 DNA reads as TGTGCCAGCAGTGAAGAGACAGGGGGCACCGGGGAGCTGTTTTTT.

This chain links TRBV27 with TRBJ2-3, with TRBD1 matching over 8 bases. The V gene end was trimmed by 6 bases and the J gene end by 5 bases; junction bases not matched to a gene: 4. This CDR3 region has 13 residues. Germline V gene sequence: CDR1 MNHEY, CDR2 SMNVEV (reference sequence). The chain's CDR3 is CASRTGVGDTQYF. CDR3 sequence (DNA): TGTGCCAGCAGGACAGGGGTAGGAGATACGCAGTATTTT.

V gene TRBV6-6 combines with J gene TRBJ2-5; a possible D gene is TRBD1 (7 bases). The end of the DNA aligns better with TRBJ2-7, so the J call may be wrong. In germline, CDR1 is MNHNY, CDR2 SVGAGI (reference sequence). The CDR3 has 15 amino acids. The CDR3: CASSVDRAGSYEQYF. CDR3 DNA sequence: TGTGCCAGCAGTGTAGACAGGGCGGGATCCTACGAGCAGTACTTC.

A word on this clone: Other DNA sequences within the sample encode an identical CDR3. V usage is TRBV6-5 and J usage is TRBJ1-5; 10 bases map to TRBD1. Germline V gives CDR1 MNHEY, CDR2 SVGAGI. The J segment lost 4 bases and the V segment lost 5 bases, leaving 2 bases of the junction unmatched. This CDR3 has 14 residues. DNA of the CDR3: TGTGCCAGCAGTCGACAGGGGGCGAATCAGCCCCAGCATTTT. Its protein is CASSRQGANQPQHF.

This clone rates as medium-sized (0.01 to 0.1%). This chain links TRBV6-1 with TRBJ2-7, with 10 bases matching TRBD1. CDR1 is MNHNS and CDR2 is SASEGT in the germline V gene. This CDR3 is 15 amino acids long. V trimming: 1 base; J trimming: 0 bases; junction bases outside the gene matches: 0. Here the CDR3 reads CASSEGTGGSYEQYF. In DNA, the CDR3 is TGTGCCAGCAGTGAAGGGACAGGGGGCTCCTACGAGCAGTACTTC.

Only a few counts were recorded for this clone. The rearrangement links TRBV30 to TRBJ2-1, with 12 nucleotides matching TRBD1. Germline loops: CDR1 GTSNPN, CDR2 SVGIG (reference sequence). Trimming removed 8 bases from V and 7 bases from J; junction bases left unmatched: 9. The CDR3 consists of 14 residues. CDR3 protein: CARRDRGPLNEQFF. The CDR3 DNA follows: TGTGCCCGAAGGGACAGGGGGCCACTGAATGAGCAGTTCTTC. The variable domain in full, completed from reference TRBV30 and TRBJ2-1, reads SQTIHQWPATLVQPVGSPLSLECTVEGTSNPNLYWYRQAAGRGLQLLFYSVGIGQISSEVPQNLSASRPQDRQFILSSKKLLLSDSGFYLCARRDRGPLNEQFFGPGTRLTVL.

V gene TRBV5-1 combines with J gene TRBJ2-3, with TRBD1 as a possible D gene (5 bases). V dropped 4 bases and J dropped 1 base, with 7 bases sitting between them. Germline V lookup: CDR1 SGHRS, CDR2 YFSETQ. The CDR3 length is 13 residues. The CDR3 DNA reads as TGCGCCAGCAGCATAGGGGGCACAGATACGCAGTATTTT. This codes for CASSIGGTDTQYF.